One sample yielded the 12 T cell receptor beta chains listed below, sequenced in a study of blood T cells in healthy people across ages. A second PCR, run for roughly 7 to 11 cycles, used a sample-barcoded 5' primer plus a J-beta primer mix. One entry per CDR3 protein results from TCRdb running MiXCR on the 5' RACE reads. The data hold about 680,000 distinct CDR3 sequences, with around 49% observed a single time. What was sequenced was blood. These receptors were collected from a woman aged 60-75 years in good health.

This chain uses TRBV7-2 with TRBJ2-1, with TRBD2 matching 8 bases. The CDR3 runs to 16 residues. After removal of 1 base from V and 8 bases from J, the junction contained 10 bases not matched to a gene. The germline V gene encodes CDR1 SGHTA and CDR2 FQGNSA. The CDR3 DNA sequence: TGTGCCAGCAGCTTAGTAGGGAGCGGGAGTCAGTATGAGCAGTTCTTC. Amino acid sequence: CASSLVGSGSQYEQFF.

The rearrangement joins TRBV20-1 to TRBJ2-7; TRBD2 agrees at 16 bases. This CDR3 spans 14 amino acids. Germline V lookup: CDR1 DFQATT, CDR2 SNEGSKA (reference sequence). The trim removed 3 bases at V and 7 bases at J, leaving 3 bases unmatched. CDR3 protein: CSARLGLAGGEQYF. CDR3 bases: TGCAGTGCTAGGCTGGGACTAGCGGGAGGGGAGCAGTACTTC.

V gene TRBV6-1 combines with J gene TRBJ2-7; no firm D call. TRBJ2-4 explains the end of the DNA better; the J call may be wrong. This CDR3 comprises 11 residues. The germline gives CDR1 MNHNS, CDR2 SASEGT. CDR3 sequence (DNA): TGTGCCAGCACCCTTTCCAACATTCAGTACTTC. This codes for CASTLSNIQYF.

Note on this clonotype: The junction departs from the called germline gene at one end, perhaps through a read error. This chain joins TRBV29-1 and TRBJ2-1, with 8 bases lining up with TRBD2. The assigned J gene may be wrong: the sequence end matches TRBJ2-7 better. The CDR3 consists of 14 residues. Germline CDR1 SQVTM, CDR2 ANQGSEA. CDR3 nucleotide sequence: TGCGGCGTTGATTCCGGGAGGGCCTACAATGAGCAGTACTTC. Amino acids: CGVDSGRAYNEQYF.

As DNA, the CDR3 is TGCGCCAGCAGTAAGTCAGGGAGCTACGAGCAGTACTTC. Translation gives CASSKSGSYEQYF. The chain combines TRBV5-1 with TRBJ2-7; D assignment may be TRBD1 or TRBD2 (5 bases each). The length of the CDR3 is 13 residues. Germline loops: CDR1 SGHRS, CDR2 YFSETQ. The V end was cut by 5 bases, the J end by 3 bases, with 12 bases between.

The V call is TRBV3-1, the J call TRBJ1-2, with D hard to call. The CDR3 sequence is 12 residues long. V gave up 2 bases and J gave up 8 bases, with 9 bases separating them. CDR1 is LGHDT, CDR2 YNNKEL, per germline (reference sequence). This CDR3 reads CASSQPTGGYTF. The CDR3 DNA reads as TGTGCCAGCAGCCAACCGACGGGGGGCTACACCTTC. Using reference TRBV3-1 and TRBJ1-2 for the parts outside the CDR3, the full variable domain is DTAVSQTPKYLVTQMGNDKSIKCEQNLGHDTMYWYKQDSKKFLKIMFSYNNKELIINETVPNRFSPKSPDKAHLNLHINSLELGDSAVYFCASSQPTGGYTFGSGTRLTVV.

This clonotype showed up many times. This sequence joins TRBV15 and TRBJ2-5; perhaps TRBD2 as D (7 bases). CDR1 is LNHNV and CDR2 is YYDKDF in the germline V gene (reference sequence). V shed 0 bases and J shed 5 bases, with 16 bases lying between them. The length of the CDR3 is 16 residues. The CDR3 spells CATSRDFTGGRETQYF. CDR3 DNA: TGTGCCACCAGCAGAGATTTTACGGGGGGCCGGGAGACCCAGTACTTC.

A word on this clonotype: A much more abundant neighbour one base away suggests this may be a read error. The rearrangement links TRBV6-6 to TRBJ1-1; D not certain. This CDR3 is 13 amino acids long. V lost 5 bases, J lost 9 bases, and 16 bases lay in between. CDR1 and CDR2 (germline): MNHNY, SVGAGI (reference sequence). The CDR3 protein is CASSDLEGYQAFF. For the CDR3, the DNA is TGTGCCAGCAGTGATTTGGAGGGATATCAAGCTTTCTTT.

V usage is TRBV9 and J usage is TRBJ2-3; D perhaps matches TRBD1 (6 bases). CDR1 SGDLS and CDR2 YYNGEE come from the germline V gene. There are 15 residues in the CDR3. Between the trimmed V and J ends, which lost 0 bases and 1 base, there was a span of 9 bases. CDR3 nucleotides: TGTGCCAGCAGCGTAGCAGGGGCCCGCACAGATACGCAGTATTTT. Translated, it gives CASSVAGARTDTQYF.

The gene calls are TRBV10-3 and TRBJ2-7; D is unresolved. CDR1 is ENHRY and CDR2 is SYGVKD in the germline V gene. CDR3 size: 15 residues. The V end lost 3 bases, the J end lost 7 bases, and 19 bases lay between the germline ends. In nucleotides, the CDR3 is TGTGCCATCAGTGACTTGGCAGCCTCCTACAATGAGCAGTACTTC. Its protein is CAISDLAASYNEQYF.

As to this clonotype: At one boundary the junction diverges from the germline segment, which might be a read error. The rearrangement joins TRBV20-1 to TRBJ2-1; TRBD2 aligns across 7 bases. CDR1 and CDR2 (germline): DFQATT, SNEGSKA (reference sequence). The CDR3 sequence is 15 residues long. CDR3 in amino acids: CSARELGLDVVEQFF. CDR3 DNA: TGCAGCGCTAGAGAACTCGGACTAGACGTGGTTGAGCAGTTCTTC.

In its sample, this clonotype was seen many times. The rearrangement links TRBV20-1 to TRBJ2-7; no firm D call. Between the trimmed V and J ends, which lost 6 bases and 2 bases, there was a span of 8 bases. The CDR3 loop spans 11 amino acids. The germline V gene has CDR1 DFQATT and CDR2 SNEGSKA (reference sequence). The CDR3 spells CSARTPYEQYF. In DNA form, the CDR3 reads TGCAGTGCACGTACTCCCTACGAGCAGTACTTC.